The 29 T cell receptor beta chains below come from one sample, sequenced in a study of T cell repertoires in cytomegalovirus infection. TCRdb re-called the reads with MiXCR, one entry per CDR3 protein. The data hold 290,000 or so distinct CDR3 sequences, with roughly a quarter observed a single time. Sequencing was done on a sample of PBMCs. These receptors came from a human donor in good health (CMV status not recorded). Some clones in this sample may be carry-over from other donors' samples.

This chain joins TRBV20-1 and TRBJ1-1; D not certain. V was cut by 6 bases and J by 3 bases, with 14 bases left in between. The CDR3 is 13 residues long. CDR1 and CDR2 from the germline V gene are DFQATT and SNEGSKA (reference sequence). In DNA, the CDR3 is TGCAGTGCCCCTAAGTACAGCTACACTGAAGCTTTCTTT. Protein: CSAPKYSYTEAFF.

V usage is TRBV7-9 and J usage is TRBJ1-2; perhaps TRBD1 as D (5 bases). Germline V CDR1 and CDR2: SEHNR, FQNEAQ (reference sequence). The CDR3 consists of 11 residues. CDR3 protein: CATRGGYGYTF. The CDR3 DNA reads TGTGCTACGCGTGGGGGATACGGCTACACCTTC.

This clonotype was picked up a small number of times. The V call is TRBV18, the J call TRBJ2-1; possible D gene TRBD1, 5 bases. The CDR3 spans 14 residues. CDR1 and CDR2 from the germline V gene are KGHSH and LQKENI. The germline V and J ends were trimmed by 3 bases and 5 bases, with 11 bases remaining between them. This chain's CDR3 is CASSPVSGNNEQFF. Here the CDR3 DNA reads TGTGCCAGCTCACCTGTTTCAGGGAACAATGAGCAGTTCTTC.

This clonotype was seen a handful of times. V usage is TRBV7-6 and J usage is TRBJ2-2; the match to TRBD2 covers 14 bases. The CDR3 sequence is 17 residues long. The V segment lost 5 bases and the J segment 5 bases; nucleotides outside the gene matches: 7. From germline, CDR1 is SGHVS and CDR2 FNYEAQ. CDR3 sequence (DNA): TGTGCCAGCAGCCCCGGGACTAGCGGGAGTTTGACCGGGGAGCTGTTTTTT. It specifies CASSPGTSGSLTGELFF.

This clonotype was counted only a few times. This rearrangement joins TRBV20-1 to TRBJ1-4; weak D call: TRBD1 (5 bases). CDR3 length: 15 residues. Deletions cut 4 bases from V and 0 bases from J, with 12 bases between. CDR1 is DFQATT, CDR2 SNEGSKA, per germline (reference sequence). The CDR3 DNA reads as TGCAGTGCTACAATAGACAGTGCAACTAATGAAAAACTGTTTTTT. This encodes CSATIDSATNEKLFF.

This clonotype was seen at least ten times. The rearrangement joins TRBV7-2 to TRBJ2-7; the D is unclear. V lost 1 base and J 0 bases, leaving 10 bases between the germline ends. Germline loops: CDR1 SGHTA, CDR2 FQGNSA. The CDR3 extends over 15 amino acids. The CDR3: CASSLVTHVSYEQYF. As DNA, the CDR3 is TGTGCCAGCAGCTTAGTGACCCATGTCTCCTACGAGCAGTACTTC.

In this sample, this clonotype turned up a few times. The chain uses TRBV28 and TRBJ2-4; 11 positions agree with TRBD2. Looked up from germline, CDR1 is MDHEN and CDR2 is SYDVKM. V gave up 6 bases and J gave up 7 bases; unmatched junction bases: 2. CDR3 size: 13 residues. CDR3 amino acids: CASSPSGGNIQYF. CDR3 coding DNA: TGTGCCAGCAGCCCTAGCGGGGGGAACATTCAGTACTTC.

The chain combines TRBV28 with TRBJ2-7; TRBD2 matches 11 bases. V dropped 6 bases and J dropped 4; count of bases not matched to a gene: 8. The CDR3 runs to 15 residues. CDR1 and CDR2 from the germline V gene are MDHEN and SYDVKM. The CDR3 bases are TGTGCCAGCAGCATGACTAGCGGGAATAATTACGAGCAGTACTTC. It specifies CASSMTSGNNYEQYF. The whole variable domain, remainder taken from reference TRBV28 and TRBJ2-7, is DVKVTQSSRYLVKRTGEKVFLECVQDMDHENMFWYRQDPGLGLRLIYFSYDVKMKEKGDIPEGYSVSREKKERFSLILESASTNQTSMYLCASSMTSGNNYEQYFGPGTRLTVT.

This clonotype appeared many times. The chain carries TRBV7-6 and TRBJ1-3; no clear D. This CDR3 contains 16 residues. Germline loops: CDR1 SGHVS, CDR2 FNYEAQ. Trimming took off 5 bases at V and 0 bases at J, with 14 bases between the two ends. The CDR3 region has the DNA TGTGCCAGCAGCCGAAAGGACCTTCGCTCTGGAAACACCATATATTTT. Its translation: CASSRKDLRSGNTIYF.

In its sample, this clonotype was seen many times. The chain links TRBV20-1 to TRBJ2-3; D gene unclear. From germline, CDR1 is DFQATT and CDR2 SNEGSKA (reference sequence). V was shortened by 2 bases and J by 0 bases, with 15 bases between the two germline ends. This CDR3 contains 16 residues. This CDR3 is CSARPSRSSSTDTQYF. For the CDR3, the DNA is TGCAGTGCTAGACCCTCCAGGTCCTCTAGCACAGATACGCAGTATTTT.

This clonotype was counted a few times. The J gene is TRBJ1-3, the V gene TRBV7-2, with D unresolved. The CDR3 spans 14 residues. V was shortened by 3 bases and J by 0 bases, with 6 bases between the two germline ends. From germline, CDR1 is SGHTA and CDR2 FQGNSA. Here the CDR3 reads CASSFLISGNTIYF. The CDR3 DNA sequence: TGTGCCAGCAGCTTTCTAATCTCTGGAAACACCATATATTTT.

This clonotype has a count of ten or more. Written as DNA, the CDR3 is TGTGCCAGCAGTTACTCCGGAAGGAACGAGCAGTACTTC. It encodes CASSYSGRNEQYF. The V call is TRBV6-2 or TRBV6-3, the J call TRBJ2-7, with D unclear. The CDR3 is 13 amino acids. Trimming stripped 0 bases from V and 5 bases from J, with 8 bases between. Looked up from germline, CDR1 is MNHEY and CDR2 is SVGEGT.

This clonotype was seen at least ten times. The gene calls are TRBV18 and TRBJ1-2; the D is unclear. CDR3 length: 14 residues. Germline V CDR1 and CDR2: KGHSH, LQKENI. V was cut by 0 bases and J by 4 bases, with 9 bases left in between. The chain's CDR3 is CASSPPTESYGYTF. CDR3 in DNA: TGTGCCAGCTCACCACCGACCGAGAGCTATGGCTACACCTTC. Looking up the rest from reference TRBV18 and TRBJ1-2 gives the full variable domain: NAGVMQNPRHLVRRRGQEARLRCSPMKGHSHVYWYRQLPEEGLKFMVYLQKENIIDESGMPKERFSAEFPKEGPSILRIQQVVRGDSAAYFCASSPPTESYGYTFGSGTRLTVV.

V gene TRBV28 combines with J gene TRBJ1-6; D gene unclear. The CDR3 sequence is 18 residues long. Deletions cut 2 bases from V and 0 bases from J, with 14 bases between. Germline V gene lookup returns CDR1 MDHEN and CDR2 SYDVKM. The CDR3 region is CASSLKVTVSSYNSPLHF. Here the CDR3 DNA reads TGTGCCAGCAGTTTAAAGGTGACGGTGAGCTCCTATAATTCACCCCTCCACTTT. Looking up the rest from reference TRBV28 and TRBJ1-6 gives the full variable domain: DVKVTQSSRYLVKRTGEKVFLECVQDMDHENMFWYRQDPGLGLRLIYFSYDVKMKEKGDIPEGYSVSREKKERFSLILESASTNQTSMYLCASSLKVTVSSYNSPLHFGNGTRLTVT.

This clonotype occurred a few times. J is TRBJ2-5 and V is TRBV7-6; D is uncertain. V was clipped by 1 base and J by 1 base, with 10 bases between them. The CDR3 is made up of 15 amino acids. Germline CDR1 reads SGHVS; CDR2 reads FNYEAQ. CDR3: CASSLEGRAQETQYF. In nucleotides, the CDR3 is TGTGCCAGCAGCTTAGAAGGAAGGGCCCAAGAGACCCAGTACTTC. Combining the CDR3 with reference TRBV7-6 and TRBJ2-5 gives the whole variable domain GAGVSQSPRYKVTKRGQDVALRCDPISGHVSLYWYRQALGQGPEFLTYFNYEAQQDKSGLPNDRFSAERPEGSISTLTIQRTEQRDSAMYRCASSLEGRAQETQYFGPGTRLLVL.

The V and J genes are TRBV6-2 or TRBV6-3 and TRBJ2-1; D gene unclear. The V gene lost 8 bases and the J gene lost 0 bases, with 11 bases spanning the gap. Germline loops: CDR1 MNHEY, CDR2 SVGEGT. This CDR3 has 14 residues. CDR3 sequence (DNA): TGTGCCAGCGGCAGGAGAAGCTCCTACAATGAGCAGTTCTTC. It is translated as CASGRRSSYNEQFF.

This clonotype has at least ten counts. V usage is TRBV5-1 and J usage is TRBJ2-1, with D hard to call. The CDR3 loop spans 13 amino acids. With 8 bases removed from V and 1 base from J, the gap between germline ends came to 10 bases. Per the germline V gene, CDR1 is SGHRS and CDR2 is YFSETQ. This CDR3 is CASAGPSYNEQFF. The DNA for the CDR3 is TGCGCCAGTGCAGGTCCTTCCTACAATGAGCAGTTCTTC.

This sequence joins TRBV7-2 and TRBJ2-2, with unresolved D. The CDR3 runs 16 residues. Germline V CDR1 and CDR2: SGHTA, FQGNSA. The germline V and J ends were trimmed by 3 bases and 2 bases, with 13 bases remaining between them. CDR3 sequence reads: CASSLVQLLNTGELFF. CDR3 in DNA: TGTGCCAGCAGCTTGGTGCAATTACTTAACACCGGGGAGCTGTTTTTT.

The chain recombines TRBV28 with TRBJ2-7, with 7 bases that match TRBD1. V dropped 6 bases and J dropped 6; count of bases not matched to a gene: 11. This CDR3 is 14 amino acids long. CDR1 MDHEN and CDR2 SYDVKM come from the germline V gene. The CDR3 reads CASRLTGTASEQYF. The CDR3 DNA follows: TGTGCCAGCAGACTAACCGGGACAGCCTCCGAGCAGTACTTC.

This clonotype was counted many times. V and J are TRBV4-2 and TRBJ2-7, with unresolved D. The germline gives CDR1 LGHNA, CDR2 YNFKEQ. The CDR3 sequence is 16 residues long. Trimming took off 1 base at V and 0 bases at J, with 13 bases between the two ends. The CDR3 here is CASSQGVAGVSYEQYF. Written as DNA, the CDR3 is TGTGCCAGCAGCCAAGGAGTGGCAGGAGTCTCCTACGAGCAGTACTTC.

The J gene is TRBJ2-3, the V gene TRBV20-1, with D maybe TRBD2 (6 bases). The ends were cut back, 0 bases at V and 7 bases at J, with 14 bases in the middle. The CDR3 consists of 14 residues. Germline loops: CDR1 DFQATT, CDR2 SNEGSKA (reference sequence). CDR3 protein: CSAREPGGANTQYF. The CDR3, as DNA: TGCAGTGCTAGAGAACCCGGAGGGGCGAATACGCAGTATTTT.

This clonotype has just a few counts. The chain is built from TRBV12-3 or TRBV12-4 and TRBJ2-5; 7 bases are shared with TRBD1. This CDR3 is 13 amino acids long. With 3 bases clipped from V and 3 bases from J, the junction kept 1 base outside the gene matches. Here the CDR3 DNA reads TGTGCCAGCAGTTTGGGACAGAAAGAGACCCAGTACTTC. As protein: CASSLGQKETQYF.

V usage is TRBV11-2 and J usage is TRBJ1-2, with D possibly matching TRBD1 (5 bases). The CDR3 extends over 12 amino acids. Germline V gene data show CDR1 as SGHAT and CDR2 as FQNNGV. V was shortened by 3 bases and J by 8 bases, with 10 bases between the two germline ends. This chain's CDR3 is CASSFAGQGYTF. DNA of the CDR3: TGTGCCAGCAGCTTTGCAGGGCAGGGCTACACCTTC.

This clonotype was recorded at least ten times. V gene TRBV7-2 combines with J gene TRBJ2-2; D is undetermined. Trimming took off 1 base at V and 4 bases at J, with 13 bases between the two ends. Germline V CDR1 and CDR2: SGHTA, FQGNSA. CDR3 length equals 16 residues. CDR3 sequence reads: CASSLVTGYSTGELFF. The DNA of the CDR3 is TGTGCCAGCAGCTTAGTGACCGGGTATAGCACCGGGGAGCTGTTTTTT.

The rearrangement joins TRBV6-2 or TRBV6-3 to TRBJ2-7; possible D gene TRBD2, 6 bases. The CDR3 is made up of 16 amino acids. Trimming stripped 5 bases from V and 0 bases from J, with 17 bases between. In germline, CDR1 is MNHEY, CDR2 SVGEGT. This CDR3 reads CASSPRIRDFSYEQYF. The CDR3 coding sequence is TGTGCCAGCAGTCCCCGAATCCGGGACTTCTCCTACGAGCAGTACTTC.

The chain carries TRBV11-2 and TRBJ2-2, with D maybe TRBD2 (5 bases). V lost 5 bases, J lost 7 bases, and 14 bases lay in between. The germline V gene encodes CDR1 SGHAT and CDR2 FQNNGV. The CDR3 length is 14 residues. Here the CDR3 DNA reads TGTGCCAGCAGCCCATCGGGGTATGGCGGGGAGCTGTTTTTT. It encodes CASSPSGYGGELFF.

This clonotype was detected many times. V usage is TRBV7-2 and J usage is TRBJ1-1, with D perhaps matching TRBD1 (5 bases). Germline V lookup: CDR1 SGHTA, CDR2 FQGNSA. The CDR3 has 13 amino acids. Trimming pared 3 bases from V and 3 bases from J, leaving 8 bases between. This chain's CDR3 is CASSFAGYTEAFF. The CDR3 nucleotides read TGTGCCAGCAGCTTCGCAGGGTACACTGAAGCTTTCTTT.

This clonotype was recorded a few times. The rearrangement uses TRBV7-2 and TRBJ2-7; tentative D call: TRBD1 (5 bases). Germline values: CDR1 SGHTA, CDR2 FQGNSA. The germline V and J ends were trimmed by 3 bases and 1 base, with 7 bases remaining between them. This CDR3 contains 13 residues. CDR3 residues: CASSFHRSYEQYF. The CDR3, as DNA: TGTGCCAGCAGCTTCCACAGGTCCTACGAGCAGTACTTC.

The chain links TRBV20-1 to TRBJ2-3; D is uncertain. The CDR3 is 13 residues long. Germline V gene data show CDR1 as DFQATT and CDR2 as SNEGSKA (reference sequence). The ends were cut back, 3 bases at V and 8 bases at J, with 15 bases in the middle. The CDR3, as DNA: TGCAGTGCTAGGGCAGTCGGATCTGGTACGCAGTATTTT. Protein: CSARAVGSGTQYF.